This T cell receptor (beta chain) was retrieved from a study of shared clonotypes between healthy human individuals. Data came from immunoSEQ multiplex PCR; TCRdb stores just in-frame clones and leaves some out. The sample has some 2.1 million clones, over 85% seen once. J lost 0 bases, V lost 6 bases, and 13 bases had no gene match. CDR1 is SGHDN, CDR2 FVKESK, per germline. This CDR3 comprises 19 residues. A word on this clone: What it binds is unknown.

Study findings and constraints: Researchers sampled blood only, noting tissue repertoires likely differ.

The sample comprised naive CD4+ T cells sorted from blood. Subset in this sample: CD45RA+ positively selected. The clonotype comes from a man in his late teens or twenties in good health. J is TRBJ2-3 and V is TRBV14, with 12 nucleotides matching TRBD2. Written as DNA, the CDR3 is TGTGCCAGCAGTCACCCCACTAGCGGGGGGACTGATAGCACAGATACGCAGTATTTT. Protein: CASSHPTSGGTDSTDTQYF.